These 26 T cell receptor beta chains were all obtained from the same sample, sequenced in a study of T cell responses to AZD1222 COVID-19 vaccine. The assay was immunoSEQ multiplex PCR, and TCRdb's table has in-frame clones only and misses some. The sample lists 150,000 or so clones; around 87% were seen once. Here the sequenced sample was peripheral blood, taken 28 days after the second AZD1222 dose. All receptors derive from an adult who received the AZD1222 COVID-19 vaccine.

The chain recombines TRBV18 with TRBJ1-2; no clear D gene. The CDR3 spans 12 residues. Germline V lookup: CDR1 KGHSH, CDR2 LQKENI. Trimming removed 1 base at V and 8 bases at J, with 8 bases between. The CDR3 loop is CASSPRGSGYTF. Here the CDR3 DNA reads TGTGCCAGCTCACCACGGGGTAGCGGCTACACCTTC.

The V call is TRBV18, the J call TRBJ1-4; no firm D call. CDR1 and CDR2 from the germline V gene are KGHSH and LQKENI. CDR3 size: 15 residues. Trimming removed 4 bases from V and 0 bases from J, with 9 bases in between. The CDR3 DNA follows: TGTGCCAGCTCACAGGACTATTCAACTAATGAAAAACTGTTTTTT. Amino acids: CASSQDYSTNEKLFF.

CDR3 amino acids: CASSDRQGLDTQYF. DNA for the CDR3: TGTGCCAGCAGTGACAGACAGGGGCTGGATACGCAGTATTTT. This chain joins TRBV6-2 or TRBV6-3 and TRBJ2-3; 8 bases are a match to TRBD1. The CDR3 length is 14 residues. Unmatched junction bases numbered 7, after V lost 5 bases and J lost 6 bases. Germline CDR1 and CDR2: MNHEY and SVGEGT.

The rearrangement uses TRBV6-1 and TRBJ2-4, with TRBD1 as a possible D gene (6 bases). Germline V gives CDR1 MNHNS, CDR2 SASEGT. The CDR3 sequence is 17 residues long. The V end was cut by 0 bases, the J end by 1 base, with 13 bases between. The CDR3 DNA reads TGTGCCAGCAGTGAAGCACAACAGGGAAGGGCCAAAAACATTCAGTACTTC. Protein: CASSEAQQGRAKNIQYF.

The rearrangement uses TRBV5-4 and TRBJ2-2, with 10 bases that match TRBD2. Germline lookup yields CDR1 SGHNT and CDR2 YYREEE (reference sequence). V trimming: 5 bases; J trimming: 3 bases; junction bases outside the gene matches: 4. CDR3 length: 15 amino acids. CDR3 loop: CASSRGLADTGELFF. CDR3 DNA sequence: TGTGCCAGCAGTCGCGGACTAGCGGACACCGGGGAGCTGTTTTTT. The full variable domain, with the rest looked up from reference TRBV5-4 and TRBJ2-2, is ETGVTQSPTHLIKTRGQQVTLRCSSQSGHNTVSWYQQALGQGPQFIFQYYREEENGRGNFPPRFSGLQFPNYSSELNVNALELDDSALYLCASSRGLADTGELFFGEGSRLTVL.

The rearrangement links TRBV2 to TRBJ1-5, with 11 bases matching TRBD1. Germline lookup yields CDR1 SNHLY and CDR2 FYNNEI. Trimming at V came to 4 bases and at J to 0 bases, leaving 8 bases not matched to a gene. The CDR3 contains 18 residues. The CDR3 reads CASSATRTGGSSNQPQHF. The CDR3 region has the DNA TGTGCCAGCAGTGCCACCCGGACAGGGGGCAGTAGCAATCAGCCCCAGCATTTT.

The chain joins TRBV5-4 to TRBJ2-3; 7 bases match TRBD2. Germline trimming cut 4 bases from V and 1 base from J; bases unmatched to any gene: 9. This CDR3 contains 16 residues. Germline lookup yields CDR1 SGHNT and CDR2 YYREEE (reference sequence). In nucleotides, the CDR3 is TGTGCCAGCAGCCCGGTGGGAGGGCTTGGCACAGATACGCAGTATTTT. Translated, it gives CASSPVGGLGTDTQYF.

The V call is TRBV27, the J call TRBJ1-2; tentatively, D is TRBD1 (5 bases). Germline V gives CDR1 MNHEY, CDR2 SMNVEV (reference sequence). This CDR3 has 15 amino acids. With 4 bases removed from V and 5 bases from J, the gap between germline ends came to 17 bases. CDR3 nucleotide sequence: TGTGCCAGCAGTTCTGGGGTGGGAGGGGAGTATGGCTACACCTTC. Translation gives CASSSGVGGEYGYTF.

V and J are TRBV6-6 and TRBJ1-6; a possible D gene is TRBD1 (5 bases). Germline V gene sequence: CDR1 MNHNY, CDR2 SVGAGI (reference sequence). The V and J ends lost 8 bases and 5 bases respectively, with 19 bases between them. The CDR3 runs to 16 residues. The CDR3 region has the DNA TGTGCCAGCCTGGGGCAGGGTCGGGCAAATAATTCACCCCTCCACTTT. It encodes CASLGQGRANNSPLHF.

J is TRBJ2-1 and V is TRBV7-9; 10 nucleotides align to TRBD1. This CDR3 is built from 18 residues. Germline V gene sequence: CDR1 SEHNR, CDR2 FQNEAQ (reference sequence). Trimming took 5 bases from V and 4 from J; bases not matched to a gene: 14. The chain's CDR3 is CASSPDRGRRGAYNEQFF. CDR3 nucleotides: TGTGCCAGCAGCCCCGACAGGGGGCGGAGGGGAGCGTACAATGAGCAGTTCTTC.

The chain links TRBV25-1 to TRBJ1-2, with 10 bases identical to TRBD1. Trimming cost V 2 bases and J 8 bases; bases outside gene matches: 5. CDR1 is MGHDK and CDR2 is SYGVNS in the germline V gene. The CDR3 contains 14 residues. The CDR3 DNA reads TGTGCCAGCAGTGAACGAGACAGGGGGCAAGGCTACACCTTC. This gives the protein CASSERDRGQGYTF.

In this sample, this clone turned up once. V usage is TRBV7-6 and J usage is TRBJ2-1, with D possibly being TRBD1 (7 bases). The CDR3 consists of 15 residues. CDR1 is SGHVS, CDR2 FNYEAQ, per germline. The V gene lost 1 base and the J gene lost 8 bases, with 15 bases spanning the gap. In DNA, the CDR3 is TGTGCCAGCAGCTTAGTAGGGGCAGGGGGGCATGAGCAGTTCTTC. It encodes CASSLVGAGGHEQFF.

The chain uses TRBV25-1 and TRBJ1-5, with a weak D call TRBD1 (5 bases). Trimming pared 6 bases from V and 3 bases from J, leaving 15 bases between. Per germline, CDR1 MGHDK and CDR2 SYGVNS. This CDR3 is built from 15 residues. The chain's CDR3 is CASSQQRGLNQPQHF. DNA for the CDR3: TGTGCCAGCAGCCAACAGCGGGGCCTCAATCAGCCCCAGCATTTT.

This sequence joins TRBV4-2 and TRBJ2-7; D may match TRBD1 or TRBD2 (5 bases each). This CDR3 comprises 13 residues. Germline CDR1 LGHNA, CDR2 YNFKEQ. Trimming removed 4 bases at V and 3 bases at J, with 10 bases between. The CDR3 coding sequence is TGTGCCAGCAGCCTGGGACCAGACTACGAGCAGTACTTC. It specifies CASSLGPDYEQYF.

The V call is TRBV28, the J call TRBJ1-3; possible D gene TRBD1, 5 bases. Germline lookup yields CDR1 MDHEN and CDR2 SYDVKM. This CDR3 is built from 14 residues. V dropped 3 bases and J dropped 2 bases, with 8 bases sitting between them. The CDR3 protein is CASSFPGPGNTIYF. CDR3 bases: TGTGCCAGCAGTTTTCCGGGACCTGGAAACACCATATATTTT.

V is TRBV7-9 and J is TRBJ2-5, with 8 bases identical to TRBD1. CDR3 length: 16 amino acids. V lost 6 bases, J lost 14 bases, and 23 bases stayed unmatched. The V gene's germline CDR1 is SEHNR and CDR2 FQNEAQ (reference sequence). The CDR3 coding sequence is TGTGCCAGCAGGGCCCCGTATCAGTCGGACAGGGAGCTTCTTTACTTC. Protein: CASRAPYQSDRELLYF. Using reference TRBV7-9 and TRBJ2-5 for the parts outside the CDR3, the full variable domain is DTGVSQNPRHKITKRGQNVTFRCDPISEHNRLYWYRQTLGQGPEFLTYFQNEAQLEKSRLLSDRFSAERPKGSFSTLEIQRTEQGDSAMYLCASRAPYQSDRELLYFGPGTRLLVL.

The J gene is TRBJ1-5, the V gene TRBV6-5; possible D gene TRBD1, 5 bases. V was pared by 5 bases and J by 2 bases, with 13 bases between. Germline lookup yields CDR1 MNHEY and CDR2 SVGAGI. This CDR3 has 15 residues. CDR3 coding DNA: TGTGCCAGCAGTACGGCCCCGGGGGGCAATCAGCCCCAGCATTTT. Protein product: CASSTAPGGNQPQHF.

The chain employs TRBV6-4 and TRBJ1-6; D uncertain. V was clipped by 6 bases and J by 7 bases, with 13 bases between them. This CDR3 region has 14 residues. CDR1 is MRHNA, CDR2 SNTAGT, per germline. CDR3 nucleotide sequence: TGTGCCAGCAGCGTGATAGGAGGAAATTCACCCCTCCACTTT. It yields the protein CASSVIGGNSPLHF.

This sequence joins TRBV19 and TRBJ1-2, with no clear D. The CDR3 spans 14 residues. Germline CDR1 reads LNHDA; CDR2 reads SQIVND (reference sequence). V was trimmed by 3 bases and J by 0 bases, leaving 8 bases between them. In DNA form, the CDR3 reads TGTGCCAGTAGTATCCAGGAGACTAACTATGGCTACACCTTC. It yields the protein CASSIQETNYGYTF. Variable domain in full (rest from reference TRBV19 and TRBJ1-2): DGGITQSPKYLFRKEGQNVTLSCEQNLNHDAMYWYRQDPGQGLRLIYYSQIVNDFQKGDIAEGYSVSREKKESFPLTVTSAQKNPTAFYLCASSIQETNYGYTFGSGTRLTVV.

This clone has only one observation. The genes are TRBV6-6 and TRBJ1-4; D possibly corresponds to TRBD1 (5 bases). Trimming shortened V by 5 bases and J by 1 base, and 20 bases separated the two germline ends. This CDR3 spans 18 amino acids. In germline, CDR1 is MNHNY, CDR2 SVGAGI (reference sequence). For the CDR3, the DNA is TGTGCCAGCAGTCCTCGTCCGGGGCTATGGATAACTAATGAAAAACTGTTTTTT. Residues: CASSPRPGLWITNEKLFF.

The chain uses TRBV5-1 and TRBJ1-1; D remains ambiguous. The CDR3 consists of 12 residues. Per the germline V gene, CDR1 is SGHRS and CDR2 is YFSETQ. V shed 7 bases and J shed 1 base, with 8 bases lying between them. The CDR3 loop reads CASRVGNTEAFF. Here the CDR3 DNA reads TGCGCCAGCCGGGTAGGGAACACTGAAGCTTTCTTT.

The chain is built from TRBV29-1 and TRBJ2-1, with D possibly matching TRBD1 (6 bases). The length of the CDR3 is 17 residues. CDR1 is SQVTM, CDR2 ANQGSEA, per germline. V was clipped by 1 base and J by 2 bases, with 18 bases between them. DNA of the CDR3: TGCAGCGTTGAAGCTCTGCGGCTTCAGGGGACCTACAATGAGCAGTTCTTC. It is translated as CSVEALRLQGTYNEQFF.

V gene TRBV29-1 combines with J gene TRBJ2-5; D uncertain. V lost 4 bases and J 2 bases, leaving 11 bases between the germline ends. Germline CDR1 reads SQVTM; CDR2 reads ANQGSEA. There are 13 residues in the CDR3. The CDR3: CSVVRSAQETQYF. The CDR3 coding sequence is TGCAGCGTTGTCAGGTCAGCTCAAGAGACCCAGTACTTC.

This clone appeared a few times. V is TRBV9 and J is TRBJ2-7; D unclear. Germline CDR1 is SGDLS and CDR2 is YYNGEE. Trimming took 3 bases from V and 4 from J, leaving 14 bases between them. The CDR3 covers 14 residues. The CDR3, as DNA: TGTGCCAGCAGCGATGAGAGATCCCCATACGAGCAGTACTTC. It encodes CASSDERSPYEQYF.

The rearrangement links TRBV5-1 to TRBJ2-7; no reliable D call. Germline-derived CDR1 and CDR2 are SGHRS and YFSETQ. The CDR3 is made up of 15 amino acids. V lost 0 bases and J lost 1, with 11 bases in between. The CDR3 reads CASSLVVGGSYEQYF. The CDR3 bases are TGCGCCAGCAGCTTGGTCGTTGGTGGGTCCTACGAGCAGTACTTC.

The CDR3 loop is CASSLGGVGYNEQFF. CDR3 in DNA: TGTGCCAGCAGTTTGGGGGGAGTAGGGTACAATGAGCAGTTCTTC. The rearrangement joins TRBV6-2 or TRBV6-3 to TRBJ2-1; tentative D call: TRBD2 (6 bases). The V end was cut by 4 bases, the J end by 4 bases, with 14 bases between. Germline CDR1 is MNHEY and CDR2 is SVGEGT. CDR3 length: 15 amino acids.